This record looks at one T cell receptor (beta chain) sequence and its context. The antigen remains undetermined. The junction departs from germline at one end; a sequencing error may be responsible. The data are from a study of response to subunit inactivated influenza vaccine. Study-wide findings and caveats: The authors suggested that few new T cells are recruited per seasonal influenza vaccination.

Per the germline V gene, CDR1 is PRHDT and CDR2 is FYEKMQ (reference sequence). CDR3 length equals 14 residues. MiXCR, run by TCRdb on the RT-PCR reads, gives a single entry per CDR3 protein. The table shows a few hundred thousand distinct CDR3 sequences, with 10% to 11% occurring only once. V usage is TRBV13 and J usage is TRBJ1-1; no reliable D call. Sequencing used PBMCs from blood, obtained more than 35 days after vaccination. This TCR was recovered from a man aged 50 or older who received an inactivated influenza vaccine. In nucleotides, the CDR3 is TGTGCCAGCGGCTTATTTGGTTTGAACACTGAAGCTTTCTTT. Encoded protein: CASGLFGLNTEAFF.